What follows are 10 T cell receptor beta chains derived from one specimen sequenced in a study of neurological immune-mediated disorders. MiXCR, run by TCRdb on the 5' RACE reads, gives a single entry per CDR3 protein. The repertoire has some 70,000 distinct CDR3 sequences, 4.5% of them found once; the top ten carry approximately 7%. Sequencing was carried out using PBMCs. All receptors come from a man aged 30 to 45 with multiple sclerosis.

This clonotype has ten or more counts. This rearrangement joins TRBV20-1 to TRBJ2-7; D is uncertain. The germline V gene has CDR1 DFQATT and CDR2 SNEGSKA (reference sequence). The V gene lost 4 bases and the J gene lost 1 base, with 11 bases spanning the gap. The CDR3 is made up of 13 amino acids. CDR3 sequence reads: CSAIAVDSYEQYF. Here the CDR3 DNA reads TGCAGTGCTATTGCGGTGGATTCCTACGAGCAGTACTTC.

This clonotype appeared many times. This chain connects TRBV10-3 to TRBJ2-7; the D gene is possibly TRBD2 (6 bases). Germline V gene lookup returns CDR1 ENHRY and CDR2 SYGVKD. The CDR3 totals 13 residues. The V end was cut by 8 bases, the J end by 3 bases, with 14 bases between. CDR3: CAISSIADYEQYF. The CDR3 DNA reads TGTGCCATCTCTAGCATAGCGGACTACGAGCAGTACTTC.

This clonotype was picked up many times. This sequence joins TRBV18 and TRBJ1-1, with 7 bases fitting TRBD1. The CDR3 runs to 15 residues. Germline-derived CDR1 and CDR2 are KGHSH and LQKENI. Unmatched junction bases numbered 7, after V lost 4 bases and J lost 2 bases. The CDR3 nucleotides are TGTGCCAGCTCACTCCTCGCAGGGGGAAACACTGAAGCTTTCTTT. Translating gives CASSLLAGGNTEAFF.

This clonotype has a count of ten or more. The V call is TRBV7-6, the J call TRBJ2-2; TRBD1 matches 9 bases. Germline V gene sequence: CDR1 SGHVS, CDR2 FNYEAQ. Trimming removed 5 bases from V and 2 bases from J; junction bases left unmatched: 6. The CDR3 contains 16 residues. The CDR3 DNA reads as TGTGCCAGCAGCACGAACAGGGGGCAAAACACCGGGGAGCTGTTTTTT. Translated: CASSTNRGQNTGELFF.

This clonotype was counted at least ten times. The chain joins TRBV27 to TRBJ1-1; the match to TRBD1 covers 8 bases. Germline CDR1 reads MNHEY; CDR2 reads SMNVEV (reference sequence). The CDR3 is 14 residues long. V shed 2 bases and J 12 bases; nucleotides not matched to a gene: 11. The DNA for the CDR3 is TGTGCCAGCAGTTTAGGGACGACAGGGGTCGGTTCTTTCTTT. Its protein product is CASSLGTTGVGSFF.

The CDR3 loop reads CASSPLAGAPDTQYF. For the CDR3, the DNA is TGTGCCAGCAGCCCTCTAGCGGGGGCCCCAGATACGCAGTATTTT. This rearrangement joins TRBV7-8 to TRBJ2-3; 10 bases line up with TRBD2. CDR1 is SGHVS and CDR2 is FQNEAQ in the germline V gene. Trimming took 5 bases from V and 4 from J; bases not matched to a gene: 6. The CDR3 loop spans 15 amino acids.

In its sample, this clonotype was seen a few times. The chain employs TRBV20-1 and TRBJ1-6; 9 positions match TRBD1. Per the germline V gene, CDR1 is DFQATT and CDR2 is SNEGSKA (reference sequence). This CDR3 has 16 residues. With V trimmed by 5 bases and J by 7 bases, 12 bases remained unmatched. CDR3: CSAPGTGNSLNSPLHF. The CDR3 region has the DNA TGCAGTGCTCCCGGGACAGGGAATTCCTTGAATTCACCCCTCCACTTT.

This clonotype came up a few times. V and J are TRBV5-1 and TRBJ1-1, with 8 bases aligning to TRBD1. Germline V gene data show CDR1 as SGHRS and CDR2 as YFSETQ. V lost 4 bases to trimming and J lost 5 bases; unmatched junction nucleotides: 7. CDR3 length: 14 residues. The CDR3 loop is CASSQTGAGTEAFF. The CDR3 region has the DNA TGCGCCAGCAGCCAGACAGGGGCGGGAACTGAAGCTTTCTTT.

This clonotype showed up many times. V gene TRBV5-1 combines with J gene TRBJ1-2; no clear D gene. This CDR3 is built from 12 residues. V was pared by 0 bases and J by 6 bases, with 6 bases between. Germline V CDR1 and CDR2: SGHRS, YFSETQ. This CDR3 reads CASSLGWDGYTF. The CDR3 nucleotides read TGCGCCAGCAGCTTGGGCTGGGATGGCTACACCTTC.

This clonotype was seen at least ten times. This CDR3 is CSASSLTDTQYF. In nucleotides, the CDR3 is TGCAGTGCTAGTTCTCTCACAGATACGCAGTATTTT. V usage is TRBV20-1 and J usage is TRBJ2-3; D is unresolved. From germline, CDR1 is DFQATT and CDR2 SNEGSKA (reference sequence). The CDR3 totals 12 residues. V gave up 3 bases and J gave up 2 bases, with 6 bases separating them.